These 18 T cell receptor beta chains came from one sample sequenced in a study of blood T cell repertoires in COVID-19. Repertoires were generated with immunoSEQ multiplex PCR, while TCRdb's copy carries only in-frame clones and drops some. In the table there are roughly 250,000 clones, about four fifths of which are singletons. The sample comprised PBMCs or T cells enriched from blood (not recorded which). Receptor source: a middle-aged woman who had been exposed to COVID-19.

The chain couples TRBV6-2 or TRBV6-3 to TRBJ2-3, with TRBD2 matching 9 bases. Looked up from germline, CDR1 is MNHEY and CDR2 is SVGEGT. V lost 2 bases, J lost 2 bases, and 8 bases stayed unmatched. CDR3 size: 17 residues. The CDR3 nucleotides are TGTGCCAGCAGTTACCAGCAAAGCGGGGGGCCCACAGATACGCAGTATTTT. The encoded protein is CASSYQQSGGPTDTQYF.

This rearrangement joins TRBV27 to TRBJ2-1; weak D call: TRBD2 (6 bases). This CDR3 has 13 amino acids. Between the trimmed V and J ends, which lost 8 bases and 10 bases, there was a span of 18 bases. Germline CDR1 reads MNHEY; CDR2 reads SMNVEV (reference sequence). The DNA for the CDR3 is TGTGCCAGCGCCTGGGAGGTCCTTGGGGAGCAGTTCTTC. This gives the protein CASAWEVLGEQFF.

This clone was seen a handful of times. This rearrangement joins TRBV6-2 or TRBV6-3 to TRBJ2-5, with D possibly matching TRBD2 (6 bases). The CDR3 covers 16 residues. Trimming cost V 5 bases and J 5 bases, with 21 bases left between them. Germline CDR1 MNHEY, CDR2 SVGEGT. The DNA for the CDR3 is TGTGCCAGCAGTCTCAATCGGTGGGGGGTAGGTGAGACCCAGTACTTC. This codes for CASSLNRWGVGETQYF.

The J gene is TRBJ2-1, the V gene TRBV15; no clear D gene. Trimming took off 4 bases at V and 8 bases at J, with 18 bases between the two ends. Per the germline V gene, CDR1 is LNHNV and CDR2 is YYDKDF (reference sequence). This CDR3 spans 15 amino acids. The CDR3 region has the DNA TGTGCCACCAGCAACCTACCCAGCAGGTCCCATGAGCAGTTCTTC. It is translated as CATSNLPSRSHEQFF.

The V call is TRBV5-1, the J call TRBJ2-4; 7 nucleotides agree with TRBD2. CDR1 is SGHRS, CDR2 YFSETQ, per germline. The CDR3 length is 14 residues. J gave up 8 bases and V 0 bases, and 5 bases lay outside the gene matches. CDR3 DNA: TGCGCCAGCAGCTTGGAAGCAGGGAGGGACATTCAGTACTTC. Its translation is CASSLEAGRDIQYF.

The V call is TRBV29-1, the J call TRBJ1-2; TRBD1 agrees at 10 bases. Germline lookup yields CDR1 SQVTM and CDR2 ANQGSEA. The junction had 6 bases not matched to a gene; V was cut back by 0 bases and J by 2 bases. This CDR3 has 16 amino acids. CDR3 protein: CSVEDPRTGGNYGYTF. DNA of the CDR3: TGCAGCGTTGAAGACCCCAGGACAGGGGGGAACTATGGCTACACCTTC.

As regards this clone: A read error may account for a junction end that differs from germline. CDR3 protein: CASSLTPGQEGDTQYF. Written as DNA, the CDR3 is TGTGCTAGCAGCTTAACACCGGGACAGGAGGGAGATACGCAGTATTTT. The chain has TRBV7-7 and TRBJ2-3, with 8 bases identical to TRBD1. Germline V gene data show CDR1 as SSHAT and CDR2 as FNYEAQ (reference sequence). There are 16 residues in the CDR3.

This clone appeared once. The chain joins TRBV11-2 to TRBJ2-1; 9 nucleotides match TRBD2. The germline CDR1 and CDR2 sequences are SGHAT and FQNNGV. The ends lost 5 bases at V and 4 bases at J; junction bases unmatched: 15. The CDR3 loop spans 18 amino acids. Here the CDR3 reads CASSARVPSTSGYNEQFF. CDR3 bases: TGTGCCAGCAGCGCTAGAGTTCCCTCGACTAGCGGTTACAATGAGCAGTTCTTC.

This clone has just a few counts. This sequence joins TRBV19 and TRBJ2-4; 9 nucleotides align to TRBD2. V shed 5 bases and J 8 bases; nucleotides not matched to a gene: 10. The CDR3 sequence is 15 residues long. Germline assignment: CDR1 LNHDA and CDR2 SQIVND (reference sequence). CDR3 sequence (DNA): TGTGCCAGTAGTCCTCCCGGGACTAGCATCTACATTCAGTACTTC. Residues: CASSPPGTSIYIQYF.

This CDR3 is CASSLQGARYEQYF. CDR3 bases: TGTGCCAGCAGTTTACAGGGGGCGCGCTACGAGCAGTACTTC. The V and J genes are TRBV28 and TRBJ2-7, with 8 nucleotides matching TRBD1. The V and J ends lost 2 bases and 3 bases, in that order; junction bases with no gene match: 3. The CDR3 loop spans 14 amino acids. From germline, CDR1 is MDHEN and CDR2 SYDVKM.

The chain carries TRBV7-9 and TRBJ1-2; D possibly corresponds to TRBD1 (5 bases). V lost 5 bases, J lost 2 bases, and 15 bases lay in between. The CDR3 extends over 15 amino acids. Germline V gives CDR1 SEHNR, CDR2 FQNEAQ (reference sequence). This CDR3 reads CASSQTTGANYGYTF. CDR3 DNA sequence: TGTGCCAGCAGCCAAACCACAGGCGCGAACTATGGCTACACCTTC.

CDR3 sequence: CASSSRDSNSPLHF. DNA for the CDR3: TGTGCCAGCAGCTCCCGGGACAGTAATTCACCCCTCCACTTT. The V call is TRBV5-6, the J call TRBJ1-6; 7 nucleotides line up with TRBD1. The CDR3 sequence is 14 residues long. Trimming at V came to 3 bases and at J to 6 bases, leaving 3 bases not matched to a gene. CDR1 is SGHDT and CDR2 is YYEEEE in the germline V gene.

As concerns this clone: The sample carries other DNA sequences with the same CDR3. The V and J genes are TRBV9 and TRBJ1-1; TRBD1 aligns across 8 bases. This CDR3 is 13 amino acids long. Germline V CDR1 and CDR2: SGDLS, YYNGEE. Trimming took 4 bases from V and 3 from J; bases not matched to a gene: 2. CDR3 sequence reads: CASSTTGDTEAFF. The CDR3, as DNA: TGTGCCAGCAGCACGACAGGGGACACTGAAGCTTTCTTT.

This clone was recorded only once. The chain has TRBV9 and TRBJ2-7, with a weak D call TRBD1 (5 bases). The CDR3 has 11 amino acids. Germline loops: CDR1 SGDLS, CDR2 YYNGEE. V was trimmed by 7 bases and J by 6 bases, leaving 11 bases between them. In DNA, the CDR3 is TGTGCCAGCGGGCAGGGTACCGAGCAGTACTTC. Its protein is CASGQGTEQYF.

The chain links TRBV6-2 or TRBV6-3 to TRBJ2-1; TRBD2 matches 15 bases. This CDR3 has 18 amino acids. Germline values: CDR1 MNHEY, CDR2 SVGEGT. Unmatched junction bases numbered 7, after V lost 4 bases and J lost 3 bases. The CDR3 nucleotides read TGTGCCAGCAGTTCCCGGACTAGCGGGGGGGCTCTCTACAATGAGCAGTTCTTC. Translation: CASSSRTSGGALYNEQFF.

The V gene is TRBV2, the J gene TRBJ1-1; 8 nucleotides line up with TRBD1. The V segment lost 7 bases and the J segment 1 base; nucleotides outside the gene matches: 5. Germline-derived CDR1 and CDR2 are SNHLY and FYNNEI. This CDR3 comprises 14 residues. The CDR3 DNA follows: TGTGCCAGCACCGCAGGGGGCACGAACACTGAAGCTTTCTTT. It codes for CASTAGGTNTEAFF.

The genes are TRBV5-1 and TRBJ1-1, with 7 positions matching TRBD1. J was trimmed by 8 bases and V by 5 bases; bases with no gene match: 9. Germline CDR1 SGHRS, CDR2 YFSETQ. CDR3 length equals 13 residues. The CDR3 DNA follows: TGCGCCAGCAGTCAGGGGGGTTTTGGGGAAGCTTTCTTT. Its protein product is CASSQGGFGEAFF.

The chain carries TRBV5-6 and TRBJ2-1; 9 positions agree with TRBD1. The junction had 8 bases not matched to a gene; V was cut back by 0 bases and J by 7 bases. There are 16 residues in the CDR3. The germline V gene has CDR1 SGHDT and CDR2 YYEEEE. The CDR3 DNA sequence: TGTGCCAGCAGCTTGGATCTATGGACAGGGGTGAATGAGCAGTTCTTC. Residues: CASSLDLWTGVNEQFF.